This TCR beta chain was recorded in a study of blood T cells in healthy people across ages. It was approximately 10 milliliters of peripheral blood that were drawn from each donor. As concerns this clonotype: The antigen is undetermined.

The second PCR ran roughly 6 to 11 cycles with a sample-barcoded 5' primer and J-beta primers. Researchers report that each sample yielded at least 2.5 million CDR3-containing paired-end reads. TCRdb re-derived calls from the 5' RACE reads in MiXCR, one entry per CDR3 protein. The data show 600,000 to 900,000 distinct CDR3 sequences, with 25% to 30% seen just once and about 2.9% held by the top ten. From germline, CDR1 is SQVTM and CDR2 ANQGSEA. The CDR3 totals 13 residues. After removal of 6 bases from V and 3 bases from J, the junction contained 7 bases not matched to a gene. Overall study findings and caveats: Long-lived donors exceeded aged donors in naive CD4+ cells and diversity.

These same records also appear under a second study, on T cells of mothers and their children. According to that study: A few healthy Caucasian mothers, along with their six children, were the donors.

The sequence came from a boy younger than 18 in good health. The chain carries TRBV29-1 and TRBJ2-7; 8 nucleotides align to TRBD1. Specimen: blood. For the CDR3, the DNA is TGCAGCGTACGACAGGGGAAAAGCTACGAGCAGTACTTC. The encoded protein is CSVRQGKSYEQYF.